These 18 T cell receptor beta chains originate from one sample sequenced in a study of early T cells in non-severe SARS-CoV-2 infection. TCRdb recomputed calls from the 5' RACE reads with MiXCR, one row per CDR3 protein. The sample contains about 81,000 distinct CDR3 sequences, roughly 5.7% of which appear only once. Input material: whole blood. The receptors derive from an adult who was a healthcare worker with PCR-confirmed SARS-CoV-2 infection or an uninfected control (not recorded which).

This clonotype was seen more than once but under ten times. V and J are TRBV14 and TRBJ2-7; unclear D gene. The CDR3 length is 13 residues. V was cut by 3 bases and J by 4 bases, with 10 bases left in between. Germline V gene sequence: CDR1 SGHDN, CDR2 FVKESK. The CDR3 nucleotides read TGTGCCAGCAGCCACCCCGACCTTTACGAGCAGTACTTC. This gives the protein CASSHPDLYEQYF. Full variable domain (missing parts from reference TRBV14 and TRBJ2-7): EAGVTQFPSHSVIEKGQTVTLRCDPISGHDNLYWYRRVMGKEIKFLLHFVKESKQDESGMPNNRFLAERTGGTYSTLKVQPAELEDSGVYFCASSHPDLYEQYFGPGTRLTVT.

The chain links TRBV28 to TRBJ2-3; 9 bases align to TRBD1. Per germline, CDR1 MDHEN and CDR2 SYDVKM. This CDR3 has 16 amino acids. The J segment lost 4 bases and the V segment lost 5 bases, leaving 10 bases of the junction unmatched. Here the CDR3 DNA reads TGTGCCAGCAGTGCCTATACAGGGGGCAACGCAGATACGCAGTATTTT. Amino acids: CASSAYTGGNADTQYF.

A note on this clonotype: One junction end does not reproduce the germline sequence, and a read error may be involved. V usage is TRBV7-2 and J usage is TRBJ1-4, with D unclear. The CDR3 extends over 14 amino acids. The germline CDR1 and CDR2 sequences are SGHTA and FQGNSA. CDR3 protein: CASTLGRTAEKLFF. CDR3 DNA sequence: TGTGCCAGCACCTTAGGGCGGACGGCGGAAAAACTGTTTTTT.

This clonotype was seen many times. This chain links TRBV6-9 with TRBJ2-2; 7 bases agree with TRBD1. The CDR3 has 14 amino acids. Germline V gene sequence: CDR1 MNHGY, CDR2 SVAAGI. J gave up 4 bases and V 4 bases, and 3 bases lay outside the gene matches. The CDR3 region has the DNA TGTGCCAGCAGTTGGGGGACAGCCACCGGGGAGCTGTTTTTT. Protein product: CASSWGTATGELFF.

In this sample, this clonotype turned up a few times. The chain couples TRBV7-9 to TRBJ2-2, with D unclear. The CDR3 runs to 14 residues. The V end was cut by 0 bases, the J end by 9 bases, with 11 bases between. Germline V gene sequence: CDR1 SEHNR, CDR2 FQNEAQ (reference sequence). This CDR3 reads CASSLAGQVWELFF. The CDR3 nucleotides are TGTGCCAGCAGCTTAGCCGGGCAGGTCTGGGAGCTGTTTTTT.

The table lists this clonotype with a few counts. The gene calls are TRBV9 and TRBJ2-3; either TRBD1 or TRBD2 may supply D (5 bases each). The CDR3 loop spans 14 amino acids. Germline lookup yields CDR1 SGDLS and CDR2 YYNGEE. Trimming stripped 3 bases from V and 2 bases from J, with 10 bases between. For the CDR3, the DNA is TGTGCCAGCAGCGCGAGGGGCCTCACAGATACGCAGTATTTT. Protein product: CASSARGLTDTQYF. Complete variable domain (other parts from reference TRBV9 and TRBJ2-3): DSGVTQTPKHLITATGQRVTLRCSPRSGDLSVYWYQQSLDQGLQFLIQYYNGEERAKGNILERFSAQQFPDLHSELNLSSLELGDSALYFCASSARGLTDTQYFGPGTRLTVL.

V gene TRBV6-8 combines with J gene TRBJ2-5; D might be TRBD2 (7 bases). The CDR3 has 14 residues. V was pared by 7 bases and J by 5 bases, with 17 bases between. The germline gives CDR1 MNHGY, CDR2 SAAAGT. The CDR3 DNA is TGTGCCAGCAAATCGGGGGGCTCCGGGGAGACCCAGTACTTC. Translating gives CASKSGGSGETQYF.

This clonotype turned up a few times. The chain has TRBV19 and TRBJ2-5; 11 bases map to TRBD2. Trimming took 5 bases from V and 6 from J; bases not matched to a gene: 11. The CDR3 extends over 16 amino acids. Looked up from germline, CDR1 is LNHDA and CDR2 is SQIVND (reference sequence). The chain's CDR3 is CASSLSGTSGWKTQYF. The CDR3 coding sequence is TGTGCCAGTAGTCTCTCCGGGACTAGCGGTTGGAAGACCCAGTACTTC.

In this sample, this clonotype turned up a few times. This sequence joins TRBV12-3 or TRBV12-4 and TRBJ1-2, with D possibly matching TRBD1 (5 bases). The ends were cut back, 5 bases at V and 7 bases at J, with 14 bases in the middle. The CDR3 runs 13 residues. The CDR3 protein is CASSPMSGAGYTF. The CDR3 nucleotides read TGTGCCAGCAGTCCCATGAGCGGGGCTGGCTACACCTTC.

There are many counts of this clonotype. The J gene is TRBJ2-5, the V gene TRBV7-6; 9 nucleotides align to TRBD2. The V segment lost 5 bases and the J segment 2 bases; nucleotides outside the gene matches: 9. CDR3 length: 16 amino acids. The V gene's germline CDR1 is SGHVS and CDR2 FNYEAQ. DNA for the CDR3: TGTGCCAGCAGCGTGGGTAGCGGGGGAAGACAAGAGACCCAGTACTTC. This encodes CASSVGSGGRQETQYF.

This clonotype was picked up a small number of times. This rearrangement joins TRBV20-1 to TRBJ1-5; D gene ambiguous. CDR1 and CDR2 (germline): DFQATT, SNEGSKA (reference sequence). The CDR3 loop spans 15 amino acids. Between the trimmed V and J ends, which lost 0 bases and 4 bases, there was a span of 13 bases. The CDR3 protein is CSARDRRVPNQPQHF. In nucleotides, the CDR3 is TGCAGTGCTAGAGATAGGAGGGTTCCAAATCAGCCCCAGCATTTT.

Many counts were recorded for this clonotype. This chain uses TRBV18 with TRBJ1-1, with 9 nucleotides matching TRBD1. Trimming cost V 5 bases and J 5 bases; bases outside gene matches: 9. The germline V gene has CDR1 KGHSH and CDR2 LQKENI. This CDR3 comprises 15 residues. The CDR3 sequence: CASSSTGQGITEAFF. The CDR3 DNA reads TGTGCCAGCTCATCCACTGGACAGGGGATAACTGAAGCTTTCTTT.

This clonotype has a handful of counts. CDR3 DNA: TGTGCCAGCTCACCCGGGTTGGCCGGAAACACCATATATTTT. It specifies CASSPGLAGNTIYF. J is TRBJ1-3 and V is TRBV18; D unclear. CDR3 length equals 14 residues. The ends were cut back, 3 bases at V and 4 bases at J, with 10 bases in the middle. Germline CDR1 reads KGHSH; CDR2 reads LQKENI. Combining the CDR3 with reference TRBV18 and TRBJ1-3 gives the whole variable domain NAGVMQNPRHLVRRRGQEARLRCSPMKGHSHVYWYRQLPEEGLKFMVYLQKENIIDESGMPKERFSAEFPKEGPSILRIQQVVRGDSAAYFCASSPGLAGNTIYFGEGSWLTVV.

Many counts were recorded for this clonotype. The CDR3 is CASIRRTGPSTEQYF. The CDR3 DNA reads as TGCGCCAGCATCCGACGGACAGGTCCTTCCACCGAGCAGTACTTC. This chain joins TRBV10-2 and TRBJ2-7; 7 nucleotides match TRBD1. Germline assignment: CDR1 WSHSY and CDR2 SAAADI. The CDR3 has 15 amino acids. The V gene end was trimmed by 7 bases and the J gene end by 6 bases; junction bases not matched to a gene: 15.

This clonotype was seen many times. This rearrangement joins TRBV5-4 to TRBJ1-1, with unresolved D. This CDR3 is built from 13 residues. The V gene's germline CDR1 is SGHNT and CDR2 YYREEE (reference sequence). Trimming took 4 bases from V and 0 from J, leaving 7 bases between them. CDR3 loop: CASSEGMNTEAFF. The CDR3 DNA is TGTGCCAGCAGCGAGGGAATGAACACTGAAGCTTTCTTT.

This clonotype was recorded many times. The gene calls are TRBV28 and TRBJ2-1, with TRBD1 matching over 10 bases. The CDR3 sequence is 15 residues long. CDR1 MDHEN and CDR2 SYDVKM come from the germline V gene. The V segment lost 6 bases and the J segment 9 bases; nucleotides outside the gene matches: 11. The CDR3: CASRAAGTGAGEQFF. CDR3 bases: TGTGCCAGCAGAGCAGCCGGGACAGGGGCCGGTGAGCAGTTCTTC.

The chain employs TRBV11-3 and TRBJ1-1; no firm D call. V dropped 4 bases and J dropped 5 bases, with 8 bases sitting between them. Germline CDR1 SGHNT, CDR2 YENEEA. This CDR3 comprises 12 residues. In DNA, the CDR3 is TGTGCCAGCAGCTGGGGAGGGACTGAAGCTTTCTTT. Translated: CASSWGGTEAFF.

The CDR3 is CASSLVQGPTSGSPDTQYF. In DNA, the CDR3 is TGCGCCAGCAGCTTGGTTCAGGGGCCTACTAGCGGGAGCCCAGATACGCAGTATTTT. The J gene is TRBJ2-3, the V gene TRBV5-1, with 11 bases that match TRBD2. This CDR3 region has 19 residues. The germline gives CDR1 SGHRS, CDR2 YFSETQ. With V trimmed by 0 bases and J by 4 bases, 13 bases remained unmatched.